These 6 T cell receptor beta chains came from one sample sequenced in a study of cytomegalovirus exposure and HLA in healthy donors. PCR used 60 Vbeta primers and 13 Jbeta primers. The table came from immunoSEQ multiplex PCR; TCRdb's copy has only in-frame clones and leaves some out. Among some 130,000 clones, 77% were seen once, and the ten largest hold more than 4%. Sequenced: PBMCs. These receptors all stem from a male donor in good health and CMV-seropositive.

This clone was seen more than once but under ten times. The gene calls are TRBV6-5 and TRBJ1-3; no clear D. The CDR3 is 15 amino acids. The germline CDR1 and CDR2 sequences are MNHEY and SVGAGI. Trimming removed 2 bases at V and 0 bases at J, with 8 bases between. For the CDR3, the DNA is TGTGCCAGCAGTTACGGGCTGAGCTCTGGAAACACCATATATTTT. It yields the protein CASSYGLSSGNTIYF.

Comments on this clone: The identical CDR3 is also encoded by other nucleotide sequences in the sample. V usage is TRBV7-6 and J usage is TRBJ1-6; D uncertain. The germline V gene has CDR1 SGHVS and CDR2 FNYEAQ. Trimming pared 1 base from V and 10 bases from J, leaving 8 bases between. This CDR3 has 13 amino acids. CDR3 nucleotides: TGTGCCAGCAGCTTAGGGGCAAACTCACCCCTCCACTTT. Amino acid sequence: CASSLGANSPLHF.

The rearrangement uses TRBV19 and TRBJ2-4; 7 positions match TRBD1. The CDR3 runs 13 residues. Per germline, CDR1 LNHDA and CDR2 SQIVND (reference sequence). J gave up 9 bases and V 5 bases, and 7 bases lay outside the gene matches. DNA of the CDR3: TGTGCCAGTAGTCTTACAGGGGCAAGCATTCAGTACTTC. Translated: CASSLTGASIQYF.

In its sample, this clone was seen a few times. This chain links TRBV6-1 with TRBJ1-4, with TRBD1 matching 9 bases. There are 16 residues in the CDR3. Germline CDR1 and CDR2: MNHNS and SASEGT. J gave up 5 bases and V 3 bases, and 7 bases lay outside the gene matches. The CDR3 DNA sequence: TGTGCCAGCAGTGACCCCCCCGGACAGGGGAATGAAAAACTGTTTTTT. It encodes CASSDPPGQGNEKLFF.

Concerning this clone itself: Other DNA sequences within the sample encode an identical CDR3. The V call is TRBV6-6, the J call TRBJ2-7, with D maybe TRBD2 (5 bases). The CDR3 length is 13 residues. Germline assignment: CDR1 MNHNY and CDR2 SVGAGI (reference sequence). Deletions cut 5 bases from V and 3 bases from J, with 11 bases between. DNA of the CDR3: TGTGCCAGCAGTCAGGACGGAGGCTACGAGCAGTACTTC. Protein sequence: CASSQDGGYEQYF.

The chain is built from TRBV5-1 and TRBJ2-3, with a possible D match to TRBD1 (6 bases). CDR3 length: 15 amino acids. Germline CDR1 is SGHRS and CDR2 is YFSETQ. V lost 4 bases and J 0 bases, leaving 12 bases between the germline ends. The CDR3 protein is CASSMDSASTDTQYF. In DNA form, the CDR3 reads TGCGCCAGCAGCATGGACAGTGCTAGCACAGATACGCAGTATTTT.